The 11 T cell receptor beta chains below were found in one sample sequenced in a study of tissue T cells after allogeneic stem cell transplantation (dated by TCRdb to the early 2020s). The protocol used for the library was the immunoSEQ multiplex PCR assay. TCRdb provides this immuneACCESS table in a form limited to in-frame rearrangements. Some clones are lacking; in checked studies, under half of them reflect an unresolved V gene, and why the rest are absent is not known. The sample records about 7,300 clones, over 70% of which are singletons. The biggest ten clones account for 14% of the sample. Explained via the paper, the time point label denotes: human tissue collected at research (rapid) autopsy. Sample: skin, taken at autopsy. The receptors derive from a male patient over 55 with steroid-refractory graft-versus-host disease after an allogeneic stem cell transplant. The graft donor may be the source of some T cells after a transplant.

This clone was seen once. The V call is TRBV7-2, the J call TRBJ1-4; D is uncertain. The germline CDR1 and CDR2 sequences are SGHTA and FQGNSA. The CDR3 sequence is 14 residues long. The V gene lost 3 bases and the J gene lost 5 bases, with 10 bases spanning the gap. CDR3 sequence reads: CASSLLTRNEKLFF. The CDR3 nucleotides are TGTGCCAGCAGCTTGTTAACCAGAAATGAAAAACTGTTTTTT.

J is TRBJ1-1 and V is TRBV7-6; no reliable D call. The V and J ends lost 4 bases and 2 bases respectively, with 14 bases between them. CDR1 and CDR2 from the germline V gene are SGHVS and FNYEAQ. This CDR3 is built from 15 residues. The CDR3 protein is CASSSLSAYNTEAFF. The CDR3 DNA reads as TGTGCCAGCAGCTCCCTGAGCGCTTATAACACTGAAGCTTTCTTT.

The chain links TRBV29-1 to TRBJ1-2, with 7 bases fitting TRBD1. CDR1 and CDR2 from the germline V gene are SQVTM and ANQGSEA. V lost 4 bases to trimming and J lost 8 bases; unmatched junction nucleotides: 4. The CDR3 runs 11 residues. The CDR3 here is CSVVGGDGYTF. CDR3 sequence (DNA): TGCAGCGTTGTAGGGGGCGACGGCTACACCTTC.

The rearrangement joins TRBV7-6 to TRBJ1-4; TRBD1 aligns across 8 bases. The V and J ends lost 4 bases and 10 bases, in that order; junction bases with no gene match: 5. This CDR3 comprises 13 residues. Germline CDR1 and CDR2: SGHVS and FNYEAQ. The CDR3 loop is CASSSGQVGKLFF. CDR3 bases: TGTGCCAGCAGCTCGGGACAGGTGGGAAAACTGTTTTTT. The full variable domain, in which reference TRBV7-6 and TRBJ1-4 provide the parts outside the CDR3, is GAGVSQSPRYKVTKRGQDVALRCDPISGHVSLYWYRQALGQGPEFLTYFNYEAQQDKSGLPNDRFSAERPEGSISTLTIQRTEQRDSAMYRCASSSGQVGKLFFGSGTQLSVL.

The chain combines TRBV4-1 with TRBJ2-3; D ambiguous. Germline-derived CDR1 and CDR2 are MGHRA and YSYEKL. The CDR3 runs to 14 residues. V dropped 3 bases and J dropped 0 bases, with 7 bases sitting between them. In DNA, the CDR3 is TGCGCCAGCAGCCACCCCGCGAGCACAGATACGCAGTATTTT. Protein: CASSHPASTDTQYF.

The CDR3 nucleotides read TGTGCCAGCAGTTACGGGACAAAGAACACTGAAGCTTTCTTT. Translation gives CASSYGTKNTEAFF. The J gene is TRBJ1-1, the V gene TRBV6-5, with a weak D call TRBD1 (6 bases). The length of the CDR3 is 14 residues. Trimming stripped 2 bases from V and 1 base from J, with 8 bases between. Germline V gene lookup returns CDR1 MNHEY and CDR2 SVGAGI.

This clone was picked up a small number of times. This rearrangement joins TRBV5-1 to TRBJ2-1, with D tentatively TRBD1 or TRBD2 (5 bases each). CDR1 SGHRS and CDR2 YFSETQ come from the germline V gene. The CDR3 is 15 residues long. V lost 0 bases and J 2 bases, leaving 9 bases between the germline ends. In DNA form, the CDR3 reads TGCGCCAGCAGCTTGGCCCTGGGGGCCTACAATGAGCAGTTCTTC. Residues: CASSLALGAYNEQFF.

This rearrangement joins TRBV7-8 to TRBJ2-7; D remains unclear. The germline gives CDR1 SGHVS, CDR2 FQNEAQ. CDR3 length equals 17 residues. The V end was cut by 5 bases, the J end by 3 bases, with 23 bases between. This CDR3 reads CASSGREKGLANYEQYF. CDR3 in DNA: TGTGCCAGCAGCGGTCGTGAGAAGGGTTTGGCCAACTACGAGCAGTACTTC.

The chain couples TRBV5-1 to TRBJ2-1, with 8 nucleotides matching TRBD2. Trimming cost V 1 base and J 9 bases; bases outside gene matches: 15. CDR3 size: 17 residues. Germline CDR1 SGHRS, CDR2 YFSETQ. The CDR3 DNA sequence: TGCGCCAGCAGCTTGTACGATGGCGGGGGGCAGAGGGGTGAGCAGTTCTTC. Translated: CASSLYDGGGQRGEQFF.

The CDR3: CASSLPNTGELFF. The CDR3, as DNA: TGTGCCAGCAGCTTACCGAACACCGGGGAGCTGTTTTTT. The rearrangement joins TRBV5-4 to TRBJ2-2; unclear D gene. Germline V gene sequence: CDR1 SGHNT, CDR2 YYREEE (reference sequence). CDR3 length equals 13 residues. The V end lost 2 bases, the J end lost 0 bases, and 2 bases lay between the germline ends.

The V call is TRBV29-1, the J call TRBJ1-1; D may be TRBD1 (6 bases). The germline V and J ends were trimmed by 6 bases and 0 bases, with 20 bases remaining between them. The CDR3 loop spans 16 amino acids. Per the germline V gene, CDR1 is SQVTM and CDR2 is ANQGSEA. CDR3 residues: CSVAEGGRYVNTEAFF. CDR3 in DNA: TGCAGCGTCGCGGAGGGGGGGCGATACGTGAACACTGAAGCTTTCTTT.